A selection of T cell receptor beta chains follows, all from one sample in a study of shared clonotypes between healthy human individuals. Libraries were prepared by immunoSEQ multiplex PCR; TCRdb keeps only in-frame clonotypes and omits some of them. The sample has 2,100,000 or so clones, more than 90% seen once. The source material was naive CD4+ T cells sorted from blood. Receptors originate from a young man in good health. Both conserved end residues are part of each CDR3. The D gene is left open where the match is weak. The size entry is marked missing in some rows and otherwise reads once, few, many or a size class.

J	V	D	size	length	DNA	CDR3
TRBJ2-7	TRBV5-1	TRBD1	-	15	TGCGCCAGCAGCTTGGCCCCGACAGGGGCCTACGAGCAGTACTTC	CASSLAPTGAYEQYF
TRBJ2-5	TRBV5-1	-	-	14	TGCGCCAGCAGCATAGGGACAATCGGAGAGACCCAGTACTTC	CASSIGTIGETQYF
TRBJ2-1	TRBV10-3	-	-	13	TGTGCCATCGGGGAAAACACATACAATGAGCAGTTCTTC	CAIGENTYNEQFF
TRBJ2-7	TRBV5-6	-	once	15	TGTGCCAGCAGCGCCCTCAGGGAAAGGGCCTACGAGCAGTACTTC	CASSALRERAYEQYF
TRBJ2-7	TRBV21-1	-	-	14	TGTGCCAGCAGCATAAGCCGGGGTTCCTACGAGCAGTACTTC	CASSISRGSYEQYF
TRBJ2-3	TRBV4-1	-	-	16	TGCGCCAGCAGCCGAACTCGGACCCTTGGCACAGATACGCAGTATTTT	CASSRTRTLGTDTQYF
TRBJ1-3	TRBV27	-	-	15	TGTGCCAGCAGTTTATCCTCCACGATCGGAAACACCATATATTTT	CASSLSSTIGNTIYF
TRBJ2-5	TRBV11-3	-	-	14	TGTGCCAGCAGCTTAGGGGTAATTCAAGAGACCCAGTACTTC	CASSLGVIQETQYF
TRBJ1-4	TRBV7-2	TRBD1	-	15	TGTGCCAGCAGCCCAAGTCCAGGGGGTTATGAAAAACTGTTTTTT	CASSPSPGGYEKLFF
TRBJ2-3	TRBV14	TRBD2	-	16	TGTGCCAGCAGCCAGCGCGTGGCGGGAGCGTTCGATACGCAGTATTTT	CASSQRVAGAFDTQYF
TRBJ1-5	TRBV5-1	-	-	15	TGCGCCAGCAGCTTGGGCGGCTCTAGCAATCAGCCCCAGCATTTT	CASSLGGSSNQPQHF
TRBJ1-5	TRBV5-1	TRBD1	-	15	TGCGCCAGCAGCGCCGGGACAGAGAGGGGTCAGCCCCAGCATTTT	CASSAGTERGQPQHF
TRBJ1-5	TRBV5-1	TRBD1	once	15	TGCGCCAGCAGCTTAGACAGGGCCGGCAATCAGCCCCAGCATTTT	CASSLDRAGNQPQHF
TRBJ2-7	TRBV2	-	once	15	TGTGCCAGCAGTGAACTCCCGCGCCCCTCCTACGAGCAGTACTTC	CASSELPRPSYEQYF
TRBJ2-1	TRBV28	TRBD2	-	17	TGTGCCAGCAGCGCTATCCCCGGGACTAGCGGCTACAATGAGCAGTTCTTC	CASSAIPGTSGYNEQFF
TRBJ2-2	TRBV5-1	-	-	15	TGCGCCAGCAGCTGGGCCGGGACTGGGATAGGGGAGCTGTTTTTT	CASSWAGTGIGELFF
TRBJ1-5	TRBV10-3	-	-	14	TGTGCCATCAGCGATGACGGGCTCAATCAGCCCCAGCATTTT	CAISDDGLNQPQHF
TRBJ2-2	TRBV5-1	-	-	16	TGCGCCAGCAGCCCGGACGTACGGATGAACACCGGGGAGCTGTTTTTT	CASSPDVRMNTGELFF
TRBJ2-7	TRBV2	-	-	12	TGTGCCAGCAGTCCGGCTGGCTACGAGCAGTACTTC	CASSPAGYEQYF
TRBJ2-5	TRBV5-6	TRBD1	-	17	TGTGCCAGCAGCCGTACTCTCCGGGACAGAGTTTGGGAGACCCAGTACTTC	CASSRTLRDRVWETQYF
TRBJ1-1	TRBV5-4	-	-	15	TGTGCCAGCAGCCAACACATACTTCAAAGCACTGAAGCTTTCTTT	CASSQHILQSTEAFF
TRBJ1-6	TRBV9	-	-	15	TGTGCCAGCAGCGTAGTGGACTTGGGGAATTCACCCCTCCACTTT	CASSVVDLGNSPLHF